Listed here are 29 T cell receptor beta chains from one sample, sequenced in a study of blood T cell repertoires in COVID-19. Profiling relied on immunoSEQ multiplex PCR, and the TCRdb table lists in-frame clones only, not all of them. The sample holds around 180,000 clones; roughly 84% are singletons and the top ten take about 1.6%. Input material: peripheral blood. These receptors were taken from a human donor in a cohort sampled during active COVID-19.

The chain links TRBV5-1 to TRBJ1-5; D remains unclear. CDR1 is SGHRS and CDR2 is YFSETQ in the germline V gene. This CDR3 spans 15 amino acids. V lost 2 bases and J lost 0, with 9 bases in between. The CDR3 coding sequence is TGCGCCAGCAGCTTCGACGGGGATAGCAATCAGCCCCAGCATTTT. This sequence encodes CASSFDGDSNQPQHF.

CDR3 in amino acids: CASSYGEGYEQYF. DNA for the CDR3: TGTGCCAGCAGTTACGGGGAGGGCTACGAGCAGTACTTC. The V gene is TRBV6-5, the J gene TRBJ2-7, with 7 positions matching TRBD2. This CDR3 contains 13 residues. The V gene end was trimmed by 2 bases and the J gene end by 3 bases; junction bases not matched to a gene: 1. CDR1 is MNHEY, CDR2 SVGAGI, per germline.

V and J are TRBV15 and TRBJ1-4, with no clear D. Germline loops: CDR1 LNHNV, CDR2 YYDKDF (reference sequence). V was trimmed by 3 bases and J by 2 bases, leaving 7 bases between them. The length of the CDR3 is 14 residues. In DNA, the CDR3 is TGTGCCACCAGCAGTCCGGTGACTAATGAAAAACTGTTTTTT. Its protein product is CATSSPVTNEKLFF.

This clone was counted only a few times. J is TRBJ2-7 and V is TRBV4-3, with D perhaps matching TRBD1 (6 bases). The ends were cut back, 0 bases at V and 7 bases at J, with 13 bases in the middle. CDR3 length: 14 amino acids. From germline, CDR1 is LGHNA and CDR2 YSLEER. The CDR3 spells CASSQETGPWEQYF. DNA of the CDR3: TGCGCCAGCAGCCAAGAAACAGGGCCCTGGGAGCAGTACTTC.

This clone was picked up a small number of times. The CDR3 DNA reads as TGTGCCAGTAGAGGGACAGGCTATGGCTACACCTTC. This sequence encodes CASRGTGYGYTF. The rearrangement links TRBV19 to TRBJ1-2; 8 bases line up with TRBD1. This CDR3 has 12 amino acids. Germline lookup yields CDR1 LNHDA and CDR2 SQIVND (reference sequence). Germline trimming cut 6 bases from V and 4 bases from J; bases unmatched to any gene: 1.

The CDR3 bases are TGTGCCAGCACCTTCTCCACAGATACGCAGTATTTT. Its translation: CASTFSTDTQYF. The chain employs TRBV6-5 and TRBJ2-3; D gene ambiguous. Trimming pared 7 bases from V and 2 bases from J, leaving 7 bases between. The CDR3 is made up of 12 amino acids. From germline, CDR1 is MNHEY and CDR2 SVGAGI.

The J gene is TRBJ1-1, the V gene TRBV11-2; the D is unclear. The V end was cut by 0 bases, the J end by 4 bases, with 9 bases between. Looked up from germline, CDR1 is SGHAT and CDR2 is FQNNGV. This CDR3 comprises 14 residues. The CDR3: CASSLEGEGTEAFF. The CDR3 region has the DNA TGTGCCAGCAGCTTAGAAGGCGAGGGCACTGAAGCTTTCTTT.

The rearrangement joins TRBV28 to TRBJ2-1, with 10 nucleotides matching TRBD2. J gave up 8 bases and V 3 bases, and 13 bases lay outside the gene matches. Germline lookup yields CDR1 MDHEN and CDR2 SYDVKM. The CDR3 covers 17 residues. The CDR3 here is CASSFRGLAGVGDEQFF. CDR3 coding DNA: TGTGCCAGCAGTTTTAGGGGCCTAGCGGGGGTCGGGGATGAGCAGTTCTTC.

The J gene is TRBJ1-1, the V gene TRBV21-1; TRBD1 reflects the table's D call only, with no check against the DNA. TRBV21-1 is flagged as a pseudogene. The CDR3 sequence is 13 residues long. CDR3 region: CASSIQGRTEAFF. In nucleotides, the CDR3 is TGTGCCAGCAGCATACAGGGTAGGACTGAAGCTTTCTTT.

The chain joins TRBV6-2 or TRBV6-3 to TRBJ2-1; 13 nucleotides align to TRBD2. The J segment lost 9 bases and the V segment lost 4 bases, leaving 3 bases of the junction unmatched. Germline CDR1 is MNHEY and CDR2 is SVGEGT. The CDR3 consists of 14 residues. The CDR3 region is CASSWTSGRGEQFF. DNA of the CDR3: TGTGCCAGCAGTTGGACTAGCGGGAGAGGTGAGCAGTTCTTC.

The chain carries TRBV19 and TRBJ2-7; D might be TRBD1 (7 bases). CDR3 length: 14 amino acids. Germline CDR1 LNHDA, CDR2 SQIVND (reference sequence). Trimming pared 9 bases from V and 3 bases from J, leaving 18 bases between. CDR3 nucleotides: TGTGCCAGCGCAAGACAGGGACTCTTCTACGAGCAGTACTTC. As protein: CASARQGLFYEQYF.

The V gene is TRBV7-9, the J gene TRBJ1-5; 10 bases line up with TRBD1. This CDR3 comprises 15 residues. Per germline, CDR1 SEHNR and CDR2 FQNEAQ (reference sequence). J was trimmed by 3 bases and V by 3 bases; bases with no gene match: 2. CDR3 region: CASSFGQGVNQPQHF. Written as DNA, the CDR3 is TGTGCCAGCAGCTTTGGACAGGGGGTCAATCAGCCCCAGCATTTT.

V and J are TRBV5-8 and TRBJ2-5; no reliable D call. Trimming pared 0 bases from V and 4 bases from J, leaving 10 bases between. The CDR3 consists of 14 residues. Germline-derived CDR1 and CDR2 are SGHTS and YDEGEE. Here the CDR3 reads CASSLAGITETQYF. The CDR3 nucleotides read TGTGCCAGCAGCTTGGCGGGTATCACAGAGACCCAGTACTTC.

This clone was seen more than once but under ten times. DNA of the CDR3: TGTGCCAGCAGCCAAGACTTGGGGGCAGCCTATAATTCACCCCTCCACTTT. Its protein product is CASSQDLGAAYNSPLHF. V is TRBV3-1 (or the pseudogene TRBV3-2) and J is TRBJ1-6; perhaps TRBD1 as D (6 bases). Germline assignment: CDR1 LGHDT and CDR2 YNNKEL (reference sequence). The CDR3 runs 17 residues. With 0 bases removed from V and 2 bases from J, the gap between germline ends came to 11 bases.

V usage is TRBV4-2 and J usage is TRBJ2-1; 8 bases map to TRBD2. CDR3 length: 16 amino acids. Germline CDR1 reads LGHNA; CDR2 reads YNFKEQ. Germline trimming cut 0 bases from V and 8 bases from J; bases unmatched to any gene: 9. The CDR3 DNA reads TGTGCCAGCAGCCAAGATCTTGCGGGGGGCACGGATGAGCAGTTCTTC. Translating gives CASSQDLAGGTDEQFF.

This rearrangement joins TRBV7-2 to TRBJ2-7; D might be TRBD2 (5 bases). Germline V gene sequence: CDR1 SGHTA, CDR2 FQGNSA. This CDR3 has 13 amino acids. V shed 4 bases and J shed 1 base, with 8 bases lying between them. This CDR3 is CASSSSGSYEQYF. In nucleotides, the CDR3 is TGTGCCAGCAGCTCTTCGGGATCCTACGAGCAGTACTTC.

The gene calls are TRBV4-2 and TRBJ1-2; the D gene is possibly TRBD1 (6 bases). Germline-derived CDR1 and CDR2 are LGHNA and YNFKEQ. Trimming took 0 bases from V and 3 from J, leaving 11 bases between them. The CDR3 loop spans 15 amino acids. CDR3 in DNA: TGTGCCAGCAGCCAAGAGGGGGCAGGCGACTATGGCTACACCTTC. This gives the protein CASSQEGAGDYGYTF.

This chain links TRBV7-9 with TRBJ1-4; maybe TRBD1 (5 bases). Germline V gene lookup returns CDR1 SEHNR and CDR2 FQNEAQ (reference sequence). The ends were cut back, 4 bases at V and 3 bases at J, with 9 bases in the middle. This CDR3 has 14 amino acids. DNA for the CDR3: TGTGCCAGCAGCTCCCCGGGGGCTAATGAAAAACTGTTTTTT. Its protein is CASSSPGANEKLFF.

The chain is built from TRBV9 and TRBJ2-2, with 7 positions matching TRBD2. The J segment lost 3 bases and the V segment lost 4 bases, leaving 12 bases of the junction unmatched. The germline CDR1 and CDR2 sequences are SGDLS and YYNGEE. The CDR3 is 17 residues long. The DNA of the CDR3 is TGTGCCAGCAGCAAAAACCGGGGGGAGCTATACACCGGGGAGCTGTTTTTT. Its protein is CASSKNRGELYTGELFF.

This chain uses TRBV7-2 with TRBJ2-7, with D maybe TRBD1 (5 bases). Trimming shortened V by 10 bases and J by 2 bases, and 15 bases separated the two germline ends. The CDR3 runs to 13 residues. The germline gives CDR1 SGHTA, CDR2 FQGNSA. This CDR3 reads CATQVAGAYEQYF. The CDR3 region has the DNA TGTGCCACACAGGTTGCCGGCGCCTACGAGCAGTACTTC. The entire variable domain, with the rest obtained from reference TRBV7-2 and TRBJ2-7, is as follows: GAGVSQSPSNKVTEKGKDVELRCDPISGHTALYWYRQSLGQGLEFLIYFQGNSAPDKSGLPSDRFSAERTGGSVSTLTIQRTQQEDSAVYLCATQVAGAYEQYFGPGTRLTVT.

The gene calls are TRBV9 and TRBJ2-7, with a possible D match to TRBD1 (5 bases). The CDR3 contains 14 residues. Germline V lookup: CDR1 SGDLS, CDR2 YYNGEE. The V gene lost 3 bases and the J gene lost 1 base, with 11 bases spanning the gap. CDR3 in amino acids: CASSARPGSYEQYF. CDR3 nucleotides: TGTGCCAGCAGCGCCCGCCCAGGGTCCTACGAGCAGTACTTC.

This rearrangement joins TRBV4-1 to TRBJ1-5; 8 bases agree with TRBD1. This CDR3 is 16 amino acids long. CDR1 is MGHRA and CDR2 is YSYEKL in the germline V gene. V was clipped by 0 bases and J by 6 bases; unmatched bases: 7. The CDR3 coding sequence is TGCGCCAGCAGCCAAGATGTCCAGGGGGCTTTTCAGCCCCAGCATTTT. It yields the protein CASSQDVQGAFQPQHF.

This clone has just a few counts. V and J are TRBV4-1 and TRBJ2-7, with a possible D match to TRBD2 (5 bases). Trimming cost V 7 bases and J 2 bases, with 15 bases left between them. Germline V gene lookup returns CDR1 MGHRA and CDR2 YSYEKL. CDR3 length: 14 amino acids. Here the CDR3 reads CASKSAPGTYEQYF. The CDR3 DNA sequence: TGCGCCAGCAAATCGGCACCGGGGACCTACGAGCAGTACTTC.

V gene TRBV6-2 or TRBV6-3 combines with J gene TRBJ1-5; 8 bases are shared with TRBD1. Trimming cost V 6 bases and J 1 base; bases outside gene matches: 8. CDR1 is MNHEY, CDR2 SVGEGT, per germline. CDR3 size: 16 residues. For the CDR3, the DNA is TGTGCCAGCAGCCCCTCAGGGGGCGTGAGCAATCAGCCCCAGCATTTT. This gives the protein CASSPSGGVSNQPQHF.

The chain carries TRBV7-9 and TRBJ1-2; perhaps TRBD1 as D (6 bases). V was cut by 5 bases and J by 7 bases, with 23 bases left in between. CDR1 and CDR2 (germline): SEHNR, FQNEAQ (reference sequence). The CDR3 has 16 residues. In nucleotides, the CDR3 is TGTGCCAGCAGCCAAATCACAGGGATGCTAGTTGGTGGCTACACCTTC. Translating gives CASSQITGMLVGGYTF.

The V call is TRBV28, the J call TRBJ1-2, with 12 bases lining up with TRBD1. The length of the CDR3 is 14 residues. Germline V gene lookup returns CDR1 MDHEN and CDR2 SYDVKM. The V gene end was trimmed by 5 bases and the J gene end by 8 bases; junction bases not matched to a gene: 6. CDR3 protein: CASSEGQGAKGYTF. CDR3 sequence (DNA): TGTGCCAGCAGTGAGGGACAGGGGGCGAAAGGCTACACCTTC.

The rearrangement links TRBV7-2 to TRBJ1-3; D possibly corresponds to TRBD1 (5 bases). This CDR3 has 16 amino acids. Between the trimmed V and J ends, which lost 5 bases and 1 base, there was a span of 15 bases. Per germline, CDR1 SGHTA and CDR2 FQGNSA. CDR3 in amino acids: CASSRVGQGSGNTIYF. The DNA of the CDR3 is TGTGCCAGCAGCCGCGTGGGCCAGGGATCTGGAAACACCATATATTTT.

DNA for the CDR3: TGTGCCAGCAGCGTAGGAGGGCTAGCGGGCTCCTACGAGCAGTACTTC. This codes for CASSVGGLAGSYEQYF. V usage is TRBV9 and J usage is TRBJ2-7; 8 bases agree with TRBD2. Germline CDR1 reads SGDLS; CDR2 reads YYNGEE. This CDR3 is 16 amino acids long. V shed 0 bases and J 0 bases; nucleotides not matched to a gene: 5.

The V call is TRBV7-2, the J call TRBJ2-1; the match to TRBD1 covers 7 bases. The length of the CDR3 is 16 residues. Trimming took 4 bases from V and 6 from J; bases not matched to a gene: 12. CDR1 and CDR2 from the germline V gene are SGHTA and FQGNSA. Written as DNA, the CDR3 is TGTGCCAGCAGCTCATCCGGGACAGTGTCGGGCAATGAGCAGTTCTTC. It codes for CASSSSGTVSGNEQFF.